The 12 T cell receptor beta chains reported below all come from one sample, sequenced in a study of regulatory T cells in long-lasting Graves disease. The time point denotes: newly diagnosed GD, antithyroid drugs for less than 3 months. The TCR library was prepared using RNA isolated from PBMCs. TCR beta libraries were built with iRepertoire HTBI primers and Arm-PCR of CDR3 regions. TCRdb passed the multiplex PCR reads through MiXCR, listing each CDR3 protein once. The data contain 400,000 to 500,000 distinct CDR3 sequences, less than 15% of them singletons. These data also formed part of another study, on T cells in Graves' hyperthyroidism and ophthalmopathy.

This sample comprised peripheral blood mononuclear cells (PBMCs), obtained at new diagnosis, from a patient treated with antithyroid drugs. Receptors originate from a woman aged 45-65 years with Graves disease.

The V gene is TRBV5-6, the J gene TRBJ1-2, with D possibly TRBD1 on 6 matching bases. The germline V gene encodes CDR1 SGHDT and CDR2 YYEEEE. CDR3 size: 16 residues. Deletions cut 0 bases from V and 5 bases from J, with 17 bases between. CDR3 DNA sequence: TGTGCCAGCAGCTTGGCGGCAGGGGCGATAGATTATGGCTACACCTTC. Protein product: CASSLAAGAIDYGYTF.

In this sample, this clonotype turned up many times. The chain links TRBV6-2 or TRBV6-3 to TRBJ2-5; D is unclear. This CDR3 region has 12 residues. Trimming shortened V by 5 bases and J by 8 bases, and 12 bases separated the two germline ends. Germline values: CDR1 MNHEY, CDR2 SVGEGT. CDR3 bases: TGTGCCAGCAGTGAGGCCCCCCAAACCCAGTACTTC. As protein: CASSEAPQTQYF.

For this clonotype: This could be a read error, since a much larger clone is one nucleotide away. The V and J genes are TRBV3-1 and TRBJ2-1; a possible D gene is TRBD1 (5 bases). The CDR3 runs to 15 residues. From germline, CDR1 is LGHDT and CDR2 YNNKEL (reference sequence). Trimming cost V 10 bases and J 4 bases, with 20 bases left between them. In nucleotides, the CDR3 is TGTGCCATCAGAGAAGGGGTCGAGCCTTACAATGAGCAGTTCTTC. It is translated as CAIREGVEPYNEQFF.

This clonotype was picked up many times. CDR3 amino acids: CAWSSQGDTEAFF. Written as DNA, the CDR3 is TGTGCCTGGAGTTCACAGGGAGACACTGAAGCTTTCTTT. This chain uses TRBV30 with TRBJ1-1, with a tentative D call TRBD1 (6 bases). Trimming took off 2 bases at V and 3 bases at J, with 10 bases between the two ends. Germline loops: CDR1 GTSNPN, CDR2 SVGIG (reference sequence). CDR3 size: 13 residues.

Ten or more counts support this clonotype. V is TRBV20-1 and J is TRBJ2-5; 10 nucleotides agree with TRBD2. CDR3 length equals 19 residues. The germline gives CDR1 DFQATT, CDR2 SNEGSKA (reference sequence). With 3 bases clipped from V and 2 bases from J, the junction kept 18 bases outside the gene matches. The chain's CDR3 is CSASWGSGEREGQQETQYF. The CDR3 coding sequence is TGCAGTGCTAGCTGGGGCTCGGGCGAGCGGGAGGGCCAACAAGAGACCCAGTACTTC.

This clonotype was detected many times. The J gene is TRBJ1-5, the V gene TRBV28; weak D call: TRBD1 (5 bases). The CDR3 is 12 amino acids. CDR1 is MDHEN, CDR2 SYDVKM, per germline. Trimming shortened V by 4 bases and J by 15 bases, and 16 bases separated the two germline ends. The CDR3 DNA follows: TGTGCCAGCAGTTCTTCCGGGACTTTGGCGCATTTT. It yields the protein CASSSSGTLAHF. Drawing the rest from reference TRBV28 and TRBJ1-5, the complete variable domain is DVKVTQSSRYLVKRTGEKVFLECVQDMDHENMFWYRQDPGLGLRLIYFSYDVKMKEKGDIPEGYSVSREKKERFSLILESASTNQTSMYLCASSSSGTLAHFGDGTRLSIL.

In its sample, this clonotype was seen once. The chain joins TRBV12-3 or TRBV12-4 to TRBJ2-2; 13 nucleotides match TRBD2. The CDR3 loop spans 16 amino acids. Trimming at V came to 5 bases and at J to 4 bases, leaving 4 bases not matched to a gene. The CDR3 DNA reads as TGTGCCAGCAGTCCTGGGACTAGCGGGATCACCGGGGAGCTGTTTTTT. It specifies CASSPGTSGITGELFF.

The table lists this clonotype with a few counts. The J gene is TRBJ2-6, the V gene TRBV19; D possibly corresponds to TRBD2 (6 bases). CDR3 length: 18 amino acids. Trimming removed 7 bases from V and 0 bases from J, with 19 bases in between. Per the germline V gene, CDR1 is LNHDA and CDR2 is SQIVND (reference sequence). The CDR3 protein is CASTRSGPAGSGANVLTF. DNA for the CDR3: TGTGCCAGTACCCGCTCGGGACCAGCGGGCTCTGGGGCCAACGTCCTGACTTTC.

This clonotype has a handful of counts. The chain employs TRBV10-1 and TRBJ2-3, with 7 nucleotides matching TRBD1. Germline CDR1 and CDR2: WNHNN and SYGVQD (reference sequence). The CDR3 runs to 14 residues. Losses at the gene ends were 4 bases for V and 2 bases for J; bases not matched to a gene: 3. CDR3 DNA sequence: TGCGCCAGCAGTGTTGGACAGGACACAGATACGCAGTATTTT. Encoded protein: CASSVGQDTDTQYF.

This clonotype was observed at least ten times. V and J are TRBV27 and TRBJ1-1; no clear D. The ends were cut back, 5 bases at V and 5 bases at J, with 12 bases in the middle. Germline CDR1 is MNHEY and CDR2 is SMNVEV (reference sequence). The CDR3 length is 13 residues. CDR3 DNA: TGTGCCAGCAGTCTCTCCGGCTGGACTGAAGCTTTCTTT. Protein sequence: CASSLSGWTEAFF.

At least ten counts were recorded for this clonotype. The CDR3 nucleotides are TGTGCCAGCAGCTTGGGGGTAGCGGAGCAAGAGACCCAGTACTTC. This encodes CASSLGVAEQETQYF. The gene calls are TRBV13 and TRBJ2-5; a possible D gene is TRBD2 (6 bases). The CDR3 sequence is 15 residues long. Trimming took off 3 bases at V and 2 bases at J, with 13 bases between the two ends. Germline V gene sequence: CDR1 PRHDT, CDR2 FYEKMQ (reference sequence).

This clonotype occurred many times. The CDR3 region is CASSTPWRGNTEAFF. The CDR3 DNA follows: TGTGCCAGCAGCACGCCTTGGCGGGGGAACACTGAAGCTTTCTTT. This chain connects TRBV28 to TRBJ1-1; D is undetermined. The germline V and J ends were trimmed by 6 bases and 1 base, with 15 bases remaining between them. The CDR3 totals 15 residues. Germline lookup yields CDR1 MDHEN and CDR2 SYDVKM.